This TCR beta chain was recorded in a study of molecular identifiers for immune sequencing clone quantification. Study results and caveats: Under 1% of molecules in naive cells, but over 97% of effector molecules, belonged to clones above 20 RNA copies.

The CDR3 sequence is 16 residues long. V shed 2 bases and J shed 3 bases, with 13 bases lying between them. Germline values: CDR1 LGHDT, CDR2 YNNKEL (reference sequence). Bulk libraries came from a prior protocol with listed TCR primers. MiXCR, applied by TCRdb to the PCR reads, yields one record per CDR3 protein. Of approximately 550,000 distinct CDR3 sequences in the sample, 20% to 25% were seen once. RNA fractions of 10%, 30% or 50% and about 18,000 to 1,000,000 sorted cells were the source of naive CD8 libraries. On this clonotype itself: The antigen is undetermined.

The chain couples TRBV3-1 to TRBJ1-4, with a weak D call TRBD1 (6 bases). Sequencing was done on a sample of naive CD8+ T cells from blood, with Jurkat cell RNA spiked in. This sample's subset: FACS-sorted CD8+CD4-CCR7+CD45RA+ naive T cells. The TCR comes from a human donor in good health. Some libraries in this study had Jurkat cell RNA spiked in. DNA of the CDR3: TGTGCCAGCAGCCAACCTCGACAGGCCCCTAATGAAAAACTGTTTTTT. Translating gives CASSQPRQAPNEKLFF. The full variable domain, rest sourced from reference TRBV3-1 and TRBJ1-4, is DTAVSQTPKYLVTQMGNDKSIKCEQNLGHDTMYWYKQDSKKFLKIMFSYNNKELIINETVPNRFSPKSPDKAHLNLHINSLELGDSAVYFCASSQPRQAPNEKLFFGSGTQLSVL.